These 32 T cell receptor beta chains originate from one sample sequenced in a study of beta chain features in type 1 diabetes. TCRB transcripts that were expressed got sequenced, as all of the isolated RNA had been reverse transcribed. Only in-frame clones appear in the TCRdb table, and some are missing; sequencing was by immunoSEQ multiplex PCR. The sample lists approximately 170,000 clones, roughly 9% occurring once. Sequenced sample: central memory CD4+ T cells from blood. These receptors were obtained from a woman under 30 in good health.

This chain links TRBV6-5 with TRBJ2-6, with 8 bases identical to TRBD1. This CDR3 is built from 15 residues. V lost 10 bases to trimming and J lost 3 bases; unmatched junction nucleotides: 8. From germline, CDR1 is MNHEY and CDR2 SVGAGI. The CDR3 spells CAISTGASGANVLTF. Written as DNA, the CDR3 is TGTGCCATTTCGACAGGGGCAAGTGGGGCCAACGTCCTGACTTTC.

This clone was seen only a few times. The chain combines TRBV5-5 with TRBJ1-2, with a possible D match to TRBD1 (5 bases). V dropped 4 bases and J dropped 8 bases, with 9 bases sitting between them. The germline V gene encodes CDR1 SGHKS and CDR2 YYEKEE (reference sequence). CDR3 size: 11 residues. The CDR3, as DNA: TGTGCCAGCAGCCTATGGGGCGGCTACACCTTC. As protein: CASSLWGGYTF.

In this sample, this clone turned up a few times. This sample also contains other DNA sequences that code for the same CDR3. The V gene is TRBV29-1, the J gene TRBJ1-5; 8 bases agree with TRBD1. The CDR3 runs 13 residues. The J segment lost 7 bases and the V segment lost 6 bases, leaving 8 bases of the junction unmatched. Per germline, CDR1 SQVTM and CDR2 ANQGSEA. CDR3 protein: CSVGQGAGQPQHF. The CDR3 DNA follows: TGCAGCGTGGGGCAGGGGGCGGGACAGCCCCAGCATTTT.

In its sample, this clone was seen many times. CDR3: CASSPGSDSYEQYF. The CDR3 DNA sequence: TGTGCCAGCTCACCAGGCAGCGACTCCTACGAGCAGTACTTC. The V gene is TRBV18, the J gene TRBJ2-7; D gene uncertain. V was cut by 2 bases and J by 0 bases, with 8 bases left in between. Germline V gene data show CDR1 as KGHSH and CDR2 as LQKENI. The CDR3 length is 14 residues.

The chain joins TRBV27 to TRBJ2-3; 9 bases map to TRBD1. Germline V gene data show CDR1 as MNHEY and CDR2 as SMNVEV (reference sequence). CDR3 size: 16 residues. V trimming: 5 bases; J trimming: 4 bases; junction bases outside the gene matches: 10. The CDR3 DNA reads as TGTGCCAGCAGTATGCTACAGGGGGCAGGGGCAGATACGCAGTATTTT. Encoded protein: CASSMLQGAGADTQYF.

V and J are TRBV4-3 and TRBJ1-4; the D is unclear. There are 12 residues in the CDR3. V was trimmed by 6 bases and J by 8 bases, leaving 10 bases between them. Germline values: CDR1 LGHNA, CDR2 YSLEER. The DNA for the CDR3 is TGCGCCAGCAGGCACCCGAGGGAAAAACTGTTTTTT. Translated, it gives CASRHPREKLFF.

This clone has more than one count but fewer than ten. The chain carries TRBV18 and TRBJ1-5; D ambiguous. Germline assignment: CDR1 KGHSH and CDR2 LQKENI. This CDR3 is 15 amino acids long. V dropped 3 bases and J dropped 1 base, with 10 bases sitting between them. CDR3 amino acids: CASSPQSGSNQPQHF. The CDR3 nucleotides are TGTGCCAGCTCACCGCAAAGCGGGAGCAATCAGCCCCAGCATTTT.

This clone was seen a handful of times. This chain links TRBV7-2 with TRBJ2-1, with D perhaps matching TRBD2 (5 bases). The CDR3 extends over 15 amino acids. Germline assignment: CDR1 SGHTA and CDR2 FQGNSA. The ends were cut back, 1 base at V and 2 bases at J, with 9 bases in the middle. CDR3 loop: CASSLVAGAYNEQFF. The CDR3 nucleotides read TGTGCCAGCAGCTTAGTTGCGGGTGCCTACAATGAGCAGTTCTTC.

This clone was seen more than once but under ten times. This rearrangement joins TRBV29-1 to TRBJ1-2; no firm D call. Trimming took 7 bases from V and 8 from J, leaving 11 bases between them. The CDR3 covers 10 residues. From germline, CDR1 is SQVTM and CDR2 ANQGSEA. CDR3 in amino acids: CSASSPGYTF. The CDR3, as DNA: TGCAGCGCTTCCTCCCCCGGCTACACCTTC.

There are a few counts of this clone. This rearrangement joins TRBV25-1 to TRBJ2-3; the match to TRBD2 covers 11 bases. The CDR3 has 18 amino acids. Germline assignment: CDR1 MGHDK and CDR2 SYGVNS. Trimming cost V 4 bases and J 0 bases; bases outside gene matches: 9. In nucleotides, the CDR3 is TGTGCCAGCAGTGCTCCATGGGGACTAGCGGTCAGCACAGATACGCAGTATTTT. Translation gives CASSAPWGLAVSTDTQYF.

This chain connects TRBV14 to TRBJ1-2; the match to TRBD1 covers 7 bases. The length of the CDR3 is 14 residues. Germline V CDR1 and CDR2: SGHDN, FVKESK. V shed 5 bases and J 7 bases; nucleotides not matched to a gene: 10. CDR3 coding DNA: TGTGCCAGCAGCAACCGCCGACAGGGTGGTGGCTACACCTTC. It translates to CASSNRRQGGGYTF.

This clone has just a few counts. The chain recombines TRBV13 with TRBJ2-3; weak D call: TRBD1 (5 bases). The germline gives CDR1 PRHDT, CDR2 FYEKMQ (reference sequence). The CDR3 is made up of 15 amino acids. V lost 0 bases, J lost 4 bases, and 11 bases lay in between. The CDR3 nucleotides read TGTGCCAGCAGCTTAGGGCAGGGTGGCGCAGATACGCAGTATTTT. Its protein product is CASSLGQGGADTQYF.

This rearrangement joins TRBV19 to TRBJ2-2; 7 nucleotides agree with TRBD1. Germline values: CDR1 LNHDA, CDR2 SQIVND (reference sequence). Germline trimming cut 6 bases from V and 5 bases from J; bases unmatched to any gene: 12. The CDR3 is made up of 16 amino acids. The CDR3 region has the DNA TGTGCCAGTAGCTATAAAGGCCCAGGGGGTACCGGGGAGCTGTTTTTT. It translates to CASSYKGPGGTGELFF.

This rearrangement joins TRBV2 to TRBJ2-7; 8 nucleotides align to TRBD1. Germline CDR1 SNHLY, CDR2 FYNNEI. The V gene end was trimmed by 2 bases and the J gene end by 9 bases; junction bases not matched to a gene: 6. The CDR3 is made up of 13 amino acids. CDR3 in DNA: TGTGCCAGCAGTGAAAGTGGACAGGGCGGGCAGTACTTC. Translating it yields CASSESGQGGQYF.

V gene TRBV6-1 combines with J gene TRBJ2-7; 9 bases line up with TRBD2. CDR1 and CDR2 (germline): MNHNS, SASEGT. The CDR3 runs 14 residues. The junction had 4 bases not matched to a gene; V was cut back by 5 bases and J by 2 bases. The CDR3 region is CASSKREAAYEQYF. Here the CDR3 DNA reads TGTGCCAGCAGTAAGCGGGAGGCGGCCTACGAGCAGTACTTC.

In this sample, this clone turned up a few times. The chain carries TRBV11-3 and TRBJ2-2, with D possibly being TRBD1 (6 bases). V dropped 5 bases and J dropped 1 base, with 11 bases sitting between them. The CDR3 covers 15 residues. CDR1 SGHNT and CDR2 YENEEA come from the germline V gene. Written as DNA, the CDR3 is TGTGCCAGCAGCCGTACGACAGGGAACACCGGGGAGCTGTTTTTT. This translates into CASSRTTGNTGELFF.

CDR3 in amino acids: CASRRLATETQYF. The CDR3 DNA reads as TGTGCCAGCAGGAGACTAGCTACAGAGACCCAGTACTTC. The chain joins TRBV2 to TRBJ2-5; 7 positions match TRBD2. This CDR3 has 13 residues. Per the germline V gene, CDR1 is SNHLY and CDR2 is FYNNEI. After removal of 6 bases from V and 4 bases from J, the junction contained 5 bases not matched to a gene.

This clone was seen more than once but under ten times. The chain has TRBV27 and TRBJ2-2, with D perhaps matching TRBD2 (6 bases). This CDR3 comprises 14 residues. V dropped 3 bases and J dropped 4 bases, with 9 bases sitting between them. Germline V CDR1 and CDR2: MNHEY, SMNVEV (reference sequence). CDR3 region: CASSFTSITGELFF. As DNA, the CDR3 is TGTGCCAGCAGTTTCACTAGCATCACCGGGGAGCTGTTTTTT.

This clone was counted a few times. The J gene is TRBJ2-1, the V gene TRBV7-8; 12 positions match TRBD2. The trim removed 8 bases at V and 8 bases at J, leaving 16 bases unmatched. Germline CDR1 SGHVS, CDR2 FQNEAQ. This CDR3 comprises 17 residues. CDR3 sequence reads: CASHTGRLAGGPDEQFF. In DNA, the CDR3 is TGTGCCAGCCACACCGGCCGCCTAGCGGGAGGGCCTGATGAGCAGTTCTTC.

The chain is built from TRBV11-2 and TRBJ1-1, with 7 nucleotides matching TRBD1. Losses at the gene ends were 5 bases for V and 3 bases for J; bases not matched to a gene: 6. The CDR3 length is 14 residues. The germline gives CDR1 SGHAT, CDR2 FQNNGV. As DNA, the CDR3 is TGTGCCAGCAGCCGCGGACAGGTGTACACTGAAGCTTTCTTT. Its protein product is CASSRGQVYTEAFF.

V gene TRBV13 combines with J gene TRBJ2-7, with 11 bases fitting TRBD2. This CDR3 contains 14 residues. V was clipped by 6 bases and J by 2 bases; unmatched bases: 3. Germline CDR1 and CDR2: PRHDT and FYEKMQ (reference sequence). CDR3 nucleotide sequence: TGTGCCAGCAGGCAGGGACTAGCGGCCTACGAGCAGTACTTC. Translating it yields CASRQGLAAYEQYF.

This clone was detected only a few times. This sequence joins TRBV5-1 and TRBJ2-5, with 10 bases lining up with TRBD1. Unmatched junction bases numbered 9, after V lost 2 bases and J lost 5 bases. The CDR3 contains 16 residues. The V gene's germline CDR1 is SGHRS and CDR2 YFSETQ. The chain's CDR3 is CASSFGDRGRTETQYF. DNA for the CDR3: TGCGCCAGCAGCTTCGGCGACAGGGGGCGTACGGAGACCCAGTACTTC.

J is TRBJ2-1 and V is TRBV11-3; D might be TRBD1 (6 bases). The V end lost 5 bases, the J end lost 13 bases, and 21 bases lay between the germline ends. Germline CDR1 is SGHNT and CDR2 is YENEEA. The CDR3 runs 14 residues. The CDR3 DNA follows: TGTGCCAGCAGCGTTCAATCCCTTGAGGGGGTACAGTTCTTC. Its translation: CASSVQSLEGVQFF.

The rearrangement uses TRBV7-9 and TRBJ1-2, with D possibly TRBD1 on 5 matching bases. CDR3 length: 15 amino acids. Trimming took off 6 bases at V and 7 bases at J, with 21 bases between the two ends. Germline CDR1 reads SEHNR; CDR2 reads FQNEAQ (reference sequence). The CDR3 spells CASSPYRGAEGGYTF. The CDR3 nucleotides are TGTGCCAGCAGTCCTTATCGTGGGGCAGAAGGTGGCTACACCTTC.

This chain connects TRBV5-6 to TRBJ2-1; D possibly corresponds to TRBD1 (5 bases). V gave up 4 bases and J gave up 9 bases, with 11 bases separating them. CDR1 is SGHDT, CDR2 YYEEEE, per germline. CDR3 size: 12 residues. CDR3 sequence: CASSPLRGEQFF. The DNA for the CDR3 is TGTGCCAGCAGCCCCCTTAGGGGTGAGCAGTTCTTC.

This clone was seen more than once but under ten times. The chain recombines TRBV4-2 with TRBJ1-2; perhaps TRBD1 as D (5 bases). Germline assignment: CDR1 LGHNA and CDR2 YNFKEQ. V gave up 1 base and J gave up 4 bases, with 13 bases separating them. The CDR3 consists of 15 residues. Here the CDR3 DNA reads TGTGCCAGCAGCCAAGTCGACAGTCGGATCTATGGCTACACCTTC. Amino acid sequence: CASSQVDSRIYGYTF.

This clone was recorded a few times. The genes are TRBV6-5 and TRBJ2-6, with D maybe TRBD2 (6 bases). Trimming took 5 bases from V and 4 from J, leaving 12 bases between them. Looked up from germline, CDR1 is MNHEY and CDR2 is SVGAGI. This CDR3 spans 15 amino acids. The CDR3 sequence is CASSPSGQGANVLTF. CDR3 DNA sequence: TGTGCCAGCAGTCCCAGCGGGCAAGGGGCCAACGTCCTGACTTTC.

The chain employs TRBV6-6 and TRBJ1-2; D is undetermined. The V end lost 11 bases, the J end lost 8 bases, and 21 bases lay between the germline ends. Germline loops: CDR1 MNHNY, CDR2 SVGAGI (reference sequence). This CDR3 contains 13 residues. CDR3 residues: CAGRDFTGRGYTF. The CDR3 DNA reads TGTGCCGGACGCGACTTTACCGGGAGGGGCTACACCTTC.

This clone came up a few times. This likely traces to a read error, being one base from a far larger clone. The chain couples TRBV13 to TRBJ2-7, with TRBD1 matching over 9 bases. Trimming at V came to 5 bases and at J to 5 bases, leaving 1 base not matched to a gene. There are 12 residues in the CDR3. Looked up from germline, CDR1 is PRHDT and CDR2 is FYEKMQ (reference sequence). CDR3 coding DNA: TGTGCCAGCAGCCGGACAGGGGACGAGCAGTACTTC. Translating gives CASSRTGDEQYF.

A few counts support this clone. The rearrangement joins TRBV30 to TRBJ2-7; TRBD2 is a possible D gene (5 bases). The length of the CDR3 is 14 residues. V was cut by 2 bases and J by 2 bases, with 13 bases left in between. From germline, CDR1 is GTSNPN and CDR2 SVGIG (reference sequence). CDR3 region: CAWSSGMVPYEQYF. The CDR3 nucleotides read TGTGCCTGGAGTTCCGGGATGGTCCCCTACGAGCAGTACTTC.

There are a few counts of this clone. CDR3 DNA sequence: TGCGCCAGCAGCCGGAGTACCCTCCGCGAGACCAACTACAATGAGCAGTTCTTC. This sequence encodes CASSRSTLRETNYNEQFF. This chain links TRBV4-1 with TRBJ2-1; D is undetermined. CDR3 length: 18 amino acids. V lost 4 bases to trimming and J lost 3 bases, with 22 bases between them. Germline V gene data show CDR1 as MGHRA and CDR2 as YSYEKL.

There are a few counts of this clone. The chain links TRBV6-1 to TRBJ1-1; perhaps TRBD1 as D (6 bases). CDR1 is MNHNS and CDR2 is SASEGT in the germline V gene. Trimming took off 6 bases at V and 0 bases at J, with 11 bases between the two ends. This CDR3 comprises 14 residues. CDR3 residues: CASRKGGLNTEAFF. Written as DNA, the CDR3 is TGTGCCAGCAGGAAGGGGGGGCTGAACACTGAAGCTTTCTTT.